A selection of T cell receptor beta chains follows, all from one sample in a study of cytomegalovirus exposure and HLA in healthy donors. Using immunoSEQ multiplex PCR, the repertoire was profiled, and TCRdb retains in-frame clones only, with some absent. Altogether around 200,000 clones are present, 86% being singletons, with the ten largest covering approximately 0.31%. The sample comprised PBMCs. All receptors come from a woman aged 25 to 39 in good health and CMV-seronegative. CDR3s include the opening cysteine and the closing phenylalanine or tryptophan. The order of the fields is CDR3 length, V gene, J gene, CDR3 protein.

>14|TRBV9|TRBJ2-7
CASTPGEGKYEQYF
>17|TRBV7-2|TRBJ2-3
CASTNLVRPSGGDTQYF
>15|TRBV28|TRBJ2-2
CASSDARGEVGELFF
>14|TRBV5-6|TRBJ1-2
CASSPETANYGYTF
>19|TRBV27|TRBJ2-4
CASSSLGTGGRVAKNIQYF
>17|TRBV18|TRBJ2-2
CASSSRLVSGPTGELFF
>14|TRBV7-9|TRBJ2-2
CASAGQMNTGELFF
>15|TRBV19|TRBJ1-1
CASSIGVRIPTEAFF
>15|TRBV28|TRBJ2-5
CASRPTGLPQETQYF
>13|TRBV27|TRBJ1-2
CASGSGTGYGYTF
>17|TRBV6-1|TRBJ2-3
CASREGNRGSGTDTQYF
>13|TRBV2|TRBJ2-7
CASSALSGGAPYF
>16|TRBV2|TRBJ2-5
CASKPTVRNYQETQYF
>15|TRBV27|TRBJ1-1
CASRPTGVVNTEAFF
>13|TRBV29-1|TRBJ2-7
CSAGGLLSHEQYF
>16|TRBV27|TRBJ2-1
CASSFGGNVYYNEQFF
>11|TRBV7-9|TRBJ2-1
CASSSENEQFF
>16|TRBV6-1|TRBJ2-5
CASSENSGQGPETQYF
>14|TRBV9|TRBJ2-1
CASSLAGANNEQFF
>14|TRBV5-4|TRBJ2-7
CASSPGLADHEQYF
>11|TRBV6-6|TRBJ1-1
CASSPGNVAFF
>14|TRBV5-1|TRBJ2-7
CASSLAGQSYEQYF
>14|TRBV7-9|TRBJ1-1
CASSLGVRAAEAFF
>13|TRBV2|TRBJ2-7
CASSGELTYEQYF
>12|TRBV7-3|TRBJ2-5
CASINGRKTQYF
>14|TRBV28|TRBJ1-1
CASTMEGLNTEAFF
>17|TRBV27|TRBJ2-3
CASSLRPSGSSTDTQYF
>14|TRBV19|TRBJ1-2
CASTGQGRNYGYTF
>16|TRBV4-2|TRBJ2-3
CASSPGQGEITDTQYF
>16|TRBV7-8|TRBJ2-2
CASSPGARDHTGELFF
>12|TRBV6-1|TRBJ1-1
CASTLTVTEAFF
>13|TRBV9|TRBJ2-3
CASSALRGDTQYF
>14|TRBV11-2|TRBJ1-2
CASARDRVLYGYTF
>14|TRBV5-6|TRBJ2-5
CASRILAVQETQYF
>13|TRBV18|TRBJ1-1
CASSPTGSGEAFF
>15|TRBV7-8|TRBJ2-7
CASSLAQGGSYEQYF
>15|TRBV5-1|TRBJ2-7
CASSLSGTGIREQYF
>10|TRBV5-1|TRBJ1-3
CASSLVLFYF
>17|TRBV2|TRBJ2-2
CASSDLAGGRNTGELFF
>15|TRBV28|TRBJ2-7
CASRLPSTSETEQYF
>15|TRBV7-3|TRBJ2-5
CASSLLAGVGETQYF
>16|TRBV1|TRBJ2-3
CTSSQVPGQGADTQYF
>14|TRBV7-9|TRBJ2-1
CASSPGSSYNEQFF
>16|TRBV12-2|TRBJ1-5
CASRLLQGDSNQPQHF
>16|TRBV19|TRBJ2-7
CASSSPPGLAYHEQYF
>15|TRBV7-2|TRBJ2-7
CASSLTGGQPYEQYF
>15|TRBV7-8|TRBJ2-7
CASSLARVGSYEQYF
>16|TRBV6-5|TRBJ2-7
CASSYSVGDYNYEQYF
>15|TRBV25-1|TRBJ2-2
CASSSTTTNTGELFF
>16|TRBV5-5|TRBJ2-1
CASSSTGTSGRGEQFF
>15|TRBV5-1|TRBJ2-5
CASSLTGQGLETQYF
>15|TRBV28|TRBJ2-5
CASSRGDSPQETQYF
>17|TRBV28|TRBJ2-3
CASSPYATGKSADTQYF
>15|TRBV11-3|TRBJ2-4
CASSPGQGQENIQYF
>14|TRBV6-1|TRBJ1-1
CASSVQGGGTEAFF